A single sample gave rise to the 27 T cell receptor beta chains below, sequenced in a study of blood T cell repertoires in COVID-19. Here immunoSEQ multiplex PCR was the method, and the copy in TCRdb shows in-frame clones only, minus some. The table shows approximately 190,000 clones, with 85% to 90% occurring only once. Sample: peripheral blood. The receptor set was obtained from a man older than 75 with acute or convalescent COVID-19.

This clone turned up a few times. The chain couples TRBV6-4 to TRBJ1-1; TRBD1 might be the D (5 bases). Deletions cut 6 bases from V and 2 bases from J, with 10 bases between. CDR3 size: 13 residues. The germline V gene has CDR1 MRHNA and CDR2 SNTAGT. The CDR3 DNA is TGTGCCAGCAGCCAGACAGTTAACACTGAAGCTTTCTTT. It yields the protein CASSQTVNTEAFF.

The V gene is TRBV10-2, the J gene TRBJ1-5; D remains ambiguous. Germline values: CDR1 WSHSY, CDR2 SAAADI. CDR3 length: 14 amino acids. V was trimmed by 5 bases and J by 2 bases, leaving 10 bases between them. CDR3 in amino acids: CASSNTGGNQPQHF. The CDR3 bases are TGCGCCAGCAGTAACACGGGTGGCAATCAGCCCCAGCATTTT.

The chain has TRBV7-3 and TRBJ2-2; D is undetermined. V was pared by 3 bases and J by 3 bases, with 5 bases between. Germline CDR1 SGHTA, CDR2 FQGTGA. The CDR3 contains 13 residues. The CDR3 spells CASSLRYTGELFF. DNA of the CDR3: TGTGCCAGCAGCTTGCGGTACACCGGGGAGCTGTTTTTT.

V usage is TRBV29-1 and J usage is TRBJ2-2; 8 bases match TRBD2. V shed 4 bases and J 5 bases; nucleotides not matched to a gene: 3. The CDR3 contains 13 residues. Germline lookup yields CDR1 SQVTM and CDR2 ANQGSEA. DNA of the CDR3: TGCAGCGTTGCTACTAGCGGAACCGGGGAGCTGTTTTTT. Translation: CSVATSGTGELFF.

This chain uses TRBV6-2 or TRBV6-3 with TRBJ2-1; D remains ambiguous. The CDR3 sequence is 16 residues long. The germline gives CDR1 MNHEY, CDR2 SVGEGT. The ends were cut back, 5 bases at V and 0 bases at J, with 14 bases in the middle. As DNA, the CDR3 is TGTGCCAGCAGTCGCCCGACAATCCGCTCCTACAATGAGCAGTTCTTC. Translation: CASSRPTIRSYNEQFF.

This chain joins TRBV18 and TRBJ2-1, with 16 bases that match TRBD2. The CDR3 consists of 17 residues. CDR1 KGHSH and CDR2 LQKENI come from the germline V gene. V shed 9 bases, J shed 9 bases, and the junction held 14 bases outside the gene matches. The DNA for the CDR3 is TGTGCCAGTAGACCATCCGGGACTAGCGGGAGGGCCGGTGAGCAGTTCTTC. This encodes CASRPSGTSGRAGEQFF.

This clone came up a few times. J is TRBJ1-3 and V is TRBV19; the match to TRBD1 covers 11 bases. The J segment lost 2 bases and the V segment lost 5 bases, leaving 5 bases of the junction unmatched. CDR1 and CDR2 (germline): LNHDA, SQIVND (reference sequence). The CDR3 sequence is 16 residues long. The CDR3 loop is CASSRGTGGTGNTIYF. CDR3 DNA: TGTGCCAGTAGTCGAGGGACAGGGGGAACTGGAAACACCATATATTTT.

This rearrangement joins TRBV5-4 to TRBJ2-1; the D gene is possibly TRBD1 (6 bases). The CDR3 covers 13 residues. CDR1 is SGHNT and CDR2 is YYREEE in the germline V gene (reference sequence). The germline V and J ends were trimmed by 4 bases and 8 bases, with 13 bases remaining between them. CDR3 sequence: CASSPRGGYEQFF. The CDR3 region has the DNA TGTGCCAGCAGCCCACGAGGGGGATATGAGCAGTTCTTC.

The gene calls are TRBV29-1 and TRBJ2-3, with no clear D. Germline V gives CDR1 SQVTM, CDR2 ANQGSEA. The CDR3 consists of 12 residues. The V and J ends lost 3 bases and 4 bases respectively, with 8 bases between them. The CDR3 is CSVDPTADTQYF. The DNA of the CDR3 is TGCAGCGTTGATCCCACGGCAGATACGCAGTATTTT.

This clone was counted once. The rearrangement uses TRBV23-1 and TRBJ1-1; the D gene is possibly TRBD1 (6 bases). TRBV23-1 is an open reading frame whose function is uncertain. The germline V and J ends were trimmed by 2 bases and 5 bases, with 15 bases remaining between them. The length of the CDR3 is 15 residues. DNA of the CDR3: TGCGCCAGCAGTCAACCCAGCAGGGGTCGGACTGAAGCTTTCTTT. As protein: CASSQPSRGRTEAFF.

J is TRBJ2-7 and V is TRBV5-4, with 10 bases that match TRBD1. Germline V gene data show CDR1 as SGHNT and CDR2 as YYREEE (reference sequence). The CDR3 consists of 15 residues. The V segment lost 4 bases and the J segment 1 base; nucleotides outside the gene matches: 5. This chain's CDR3 is CASSGWDRGSYEQYF. CDR3 sequence (DNA): TGTGCCAGCAGCGGGTGGGACAGGGGATCCTACGAGCAGTACTTC. Complete variable domain (other parts from reference TRBV5-4 and TRBJ2-7): ETGVTQSPTHLIKTRGQQVTLRCSSQSGHNTVSWYQQALGQGPQFIFQYYREEENGRGNFPPRFSGLQFPNYSSELNVNALELDDSALYLCASSGWDRGSYEQYFGPGTRLTVT.

This sequence joins TRBV4-1 and TRBJ1-1; 9 nucleotides align to TRBD1. CDR3 length: 15 amino acids. Germline V gives CDR1 MGHRA, CDR2 YSYEKL. V shed 4 bases and J 10 bases; nucleotides not matched to a gene: 13. CDR3 residues: CASSPSGTGSERAFF. Written as DNA, the CDR3 is TGCGCCAGCAGCCCATCCGGGACAGGGAGTGAGAGAGCTTTCTTT.

This clone was detected only once. V usage is TRBV15 and J usage is TRBJ1-2, with 8 bases fitting TRBD1. J was trimmed by 2 bases and V by 4 bases; bases with no gene match: 6. Germline loops: CDR1 LNHNV, CDR2 YYDKDF (reference sequence). CDR3 length: 15 residues. The CDR3 bases are TGTGCCACCAGCACCCGGACAGGGCCCAACTATGGCTACACCTTC. Encoded protein: CATSTRTGPNYGYTF.

The chain joins TRBV28 to TRBJ2-1; no firm D call. The CDR3 consists of 14 residues. V was pared by 6 bases and J by 3 bases, with 12 bases between. The V gene's germline CDR1 is MDHEN and CDR2 SYDVKM. DNA of the CDR3: TGTGCCAGCAGGCAGGCCCAGTACTACAATGAGCAGTTCTTC. It is translated as CASRQAQYYNEQFF. The full variable domain, with the rest looked up from reference TRBV28 and TRBJ2-1, is DVKVTQSSRYLVKRTGEKVFLECVQDMDHENMFWYRQDPGLGLRLIYFSYDVKMKEKGDIPEGYSVSREKKERFSLILESASTNQTSMYLCASRQAQYYNEQFFGPGTRLTVL.

The chain combines TRBV7-6 with TRBJ2-5, with 7 bases lining up with TRBD2. The length of the CDR3 is 16 residues. Germline CDR1 reads SGHVS; CDR2 reads FNYEAQ. V lost 5 bases, J lost 0 bases, and 9 bases stayed unmatched. Here the CDR3 reads CASSPQGLADQETQYF. Written as DNA, the CDR3 is TGTGCCAGCAGCCCCCAAGGGCTAGCGGACCAAGAGACCCAGTACTTC.

The chain links TRBV19 to TRBJ2-2; 7 nucleotides agree with TRBD1. Trimming cost V 6 bases and J 7 bases; bases outside gene matches: 8. CDR3 size: 14 residues. Germline lookup yields CDR1 LNHDA and CDR2 SQIVND (reference sequence). The DNA for the CDR3 is TGTGCCAGTAGCCCTCAACAGGGGATCGGGGAGCTGTTTTTT. This encodes CASSPQQGIGELFF.

The V gene is TRBV6-2 or TRBV6-3, the J gene TRBJ2-5, with TRBD2 identical over 12 bases. This CDR3 comprises 16 residues. V was pared by 0 bases and J by 1 base, with 0 bases of the junction left unmatched. The germline V gene encodes CDR1 MNHEY and CDR2 SVGEGT. CDR3 DNA sequence: TGTGCCAGCAGTTACTCGACTAGCGGGAGCCAAGAGACCCAGTACTTC. Amino acid sequence: CASSYSTSGSQETQYF.

This rearrangement joins TRBV10-3 to TRBJ2-1, with D possibly TRBD1 on 5 matching bases. V was pared by 4 bases and J by 0 bases, with 10 bases between. The CDR3 runs 15 residues. Germline V gene data show CDR1 as ENHRY and CDR2 as SYGVKD. The CDR3 is CAISGNRNSYNEQFF. CDR3 nucleotide sequence: TGTGCCATCAGTGGAAACAGGAACTCCTACAATGAGCAGTTCTTC.

Only one count was recorded for this clone. This chain uses TRBV5-5 with TRBJ1-4, with 7 bases aligning to TRBD1. Germline V gene lookup returns CDR1 SGHKS and CDR2 YYEKEE (reference sequence). V shed 9 bases, J shed 3 bases, and the junction held 2 bases outside the gene matches. The CDR3 is 12 amino acids. CDR3 in amino acids: CATGGSNEKLFF. The CDR3 region has the DNA TGTGCCACAGGGGGATCTAATGAAAAACTGTTTTTT.

This rearrangement joins TRBV6-5 to TRBJ1-2; D is unresolved. Deletions cut 4 bases from V and 8 bases from J, with 14 bases between. The CDR3 is 13 residues long. CDR1 is MNHEY, CDR2 SVGAGI, per germline. Here the CDR3 reads CASSSQLGRGYTF. CDR3 in DNA: TGTGCCAGCAGTTCCCAACTAGGGAGGGGCTACACCTTC.

The sample holds a few counts of this clone. The chain employs TRBV7-2 and TRBJ2-2; 10 bases are shared with TRBD2. Per germline, CDR1 SGHTA and CDR2 FQGNSA. The ends lost 4 bases at V and 4 bases at J; junction bases unmatched: 9. The CDR3 totals 17 residues. CDR3: CASSSSWTSGSTGELFF. CDR3 sequence (DNA): TGTGCCAGCAGCTCCTCCTGGACTAGCGGATCCACCGGGGAGCTGTTTTTT.

This sequence joins TRBV6-5 and TRBJ1-1; no definite D call. CDR3 length equals 15 residues. With 0 bases removed from V and 1 base from J, the gap between germline ends came to 9 bases. Germline-derived CDR1 and CDR2 are MNHEY and SVGAGI. CDR3 in DNA: TGTGCCAGCAGTTACTCGAAGAGAGGGAACACTGAAGCTTTCTTT. Its protein product is CASSYSKRGNTEAFF.

The chain joins TRBV7-2 to TRBJ2-2; 8 nucleotides agree with TRBD2. This CDR3 is 17 amino acids long. Germline CDR1 and CDR2: SGHTA and FQGNSA. V lost 7 bases to trimming and J lost 2 bases; unmatched junction nucleotides: 12. CDR3: CASTATSAKINTGELFF. The CDR3 bases are TGTGCCAGCACCGCGACTAGCGCCAAGATTAACACCGGGGAGCTGTTTTTT. The full variable domain, rest sourced from reference TRBV7-2 and TRBJ2-2, is GAGVSQSPSNKVTEKGKDVELRCDPISGHTALYWYRQSLGQGLEFLIYFQGNSAPDKSGLPSDRFSAERTGGSVSTLTIQRTQQEDSAVYLCASTATSAKINTGELFFGEGSRLTVL.

The sample holds one count of this clone. The gene calls are TRBV7-2 and TRBJ2-4; D may be TRBD1 (6 bases). Per the germline V gene, CDR1 is SGHTA and CDR2 is FQGNSA. The CDR3 has 14 amino acids. V lost 4 bases and J 3 bases, leaving 10 bases between the germline ends. The CDR3 sequence is CASSSGVVKNIQYF. The CDR3 region has the DNA TGTGCCAGCAGCTCAGGGGTTGTCAAAAACATTCAGTACTTC.

The V call is TRBV30, the J call TRBJ1-6; D is unresolved. CDR1 and CDR2 (germline): GTSNPN, SVGIG (reference sequence). The CDR3 contains 15 residues. The V and J ends lost 3 bases and 5 bases respectively, with 14 bases between them. CDR3 amino acids: CAWRQTGLNNSPLHF. In DNA, the CDR3 is TGTGCCTGGAGGCAGACCGGACTGAATAATTCACCCCTCCACTTT. Together with reference TRBV30 and TRBJ1-6, the CDR3 gives the full variable domain: SQTIHQWPATLVQPVGSPLSLECTVEGTSNPNLYWYRQAAGRGLQLLFYSVGIGQISSEVPQNLSASRPQDRQFILSSKKLLLSDSGFYLCAWRQTGLNNSPLHFGNGTRLTVT.

The rearrangement uses TRBV6-1 and TRBJ2-7; TRBD2 is a possible D gene (6 bases). This CDR3 is built from 16 residues. Trimming shortened V by 2 bases and J by 0 bases, and 14 bases separated the two germline ends. Germline-derived CDR1 and CDR2 are MNHNS and SASEGT. CDR3 protein: CASSELSGGASYEQYF. The CDR3 nucleotides read TGTGCCAGCAGTGAATTATCTGGCGGGGCCTCCTACGAGCAGTACTTC.

This chain joins TRBV6-6 and TRBJ1-2; the D gene is possibly TRBD1 (5 bases). The CDR3 runs 16 residues. Germline V gene data show CDR1 as MNHNY and CDR2 as SVGAGI (reference sequence). V was clipped by 0 bases and J by 6 bases, with 17 bases between them. CDR3: CASSYSNPGIAHGYTF. CDR3 in DNA: TGTGCCAGCAGTTACTCAAACCCAGGGATTGCGCATGGCTACACCTTC.